The rows below give T cell receptor beta chains drawn from one sample of a study of blood T cells in healthy people across ages. Each CDR3 protein is one row after TCRdb ran MiXCR on the 5' RACE reads. The table includes some 710,000 distinct CDR3 sequences, about 20% detected once. The specimen was blood. These receptors were taken from a man in his 70s in good health. CDR3s include the opening cysteine and the closing phenylalanine or tryptophan. The order of the fields is V gene, J gene, clone size, D gene, CDR3 protein, CDR3 DNA. The D gene is left open where the match is weak. Clone size is given for some rows only: seen once, a few or many times, or a class if the clone is expanded.

v_call: TRBV9
j_call: TRBJ2-3
clone_size: NA
d_call: NA
cdr3_aa: CASSVGVSADTQYF
cdr3_nt: TGTGCCAGCAGCGTAGGTGTTTCCGCAGATACGCAGTATTTT

v_call: TRBV20-1
j_call: TRBJ2-3
clone_size: few
d_call: NA
cdr3_aa: CSARSAVSGETGTQYF
cdr3_nt: TGCAGTGCTAGAAGTGCCGTTAGCGGCGAGACGGGTACGCAGTATTTT

v_call: TRBV12-3/TRBV12-4
j_call: TRBJ2-5
clone_size: NA
d_call: NA
cdr3_aa: CASSLPGTNQETQYF
cdr3_nt: TGTGCCAGCAGTTTACCCGGAACGAATCAAGAGACCCAGTACTTC

v_call: TRBV6-5
j_call: TRBJ1-2
clone_size: many
d_call: NA
cdr3_aa: CASKGIYGYTF
cdr3_nt: TGTGCCAGCAAGGGGATCTATGGCTACACCTTC

v_call: TRBV7-6
j_call: TRBJ2-5
clone_size: few
d_call: NA
cdr3_aa: CASRSRGGWETQYF
cdr3_nt: TGTGCCAGCAGAAGCAGGGGAGGTTGGGAGACCCAGTACTTC

v_call: TRBV29-1
j_call: TRBJ2-5
clone_size: NA
d_call: NA
cdr3_aa: CSGGAQAETQYF
cdr3_nt: TGCAGCGGGGGGGCTCAGGCAGAGACCCAGTACTTC

v_call: TRBV18
j_call: TRBJ2-3
clone_size: many
d_call: TRBD2
cdr3_aa: CASSPPAGGTDTQYF
cdr3_nt: TGTGCCAGCTCACCACCGGCGGGGGGCACAGATACGCAGTATTTT

v_call: TRBV6-1
j_call: TRBJ1-1
clone_size: few
d_call: NA
cdr3_aa: CASRQGTNTEAFF
cdr3_nt: TGTGCCAGCAGGCAGGGAACGAACACTGAAGCTTTCTTT

v_call: TRBV18
j_call: TRBJ1-1
clone_size: NA
d_call: NA
cdr3_aa: CASSPPVNTGAFF
cdr3_nt: TGTGCCAGCTCACCACCAGTGAACACTGGAGCTTTCTTT

v_call: TRBV24-1
j_call: TRBJ2-1
clone_size: few
d_call: TRBD1
cdr3_aa: CATSDFRDSFRNEQFF
cdr3_nt: TGTGCCACCAGTGACTTCCGGGACAGCTTCCGCAATGAGCAGTTCTTC

v_call: TRBV2
j_call: TRBJ1-1
clone_size: NA
d_call: NA
cdr3_aa: CATLFGTNMNTEAFF
cdr3_nt: TGTGCCACTTTGTTTGGGACTAATATGAACACTGAAGCTTTCTTT

v_call: TRBV11-3
j_call: TRBJ2-5
clone_size: many
d_call: NA
cdr3_aa: CASSFSQTEEETQYF
cdr3_nt: TGTGCCAGCAGCTTTTCTCAAACAGAGGAAGAGACCCAGTACTTC

v_call: TRBV12-3/TRBV12-4
j_call: TRBJ2-5
clone_size: NA
d_call: TRBD1
cdr3_aa: CASSLLKGAPETQYF
cdr3_nt: TGTGCCAGCAGTTTACTAAAGGGGGCGCCGGAGACCCAGTACTTC

v_call: TRBV7-9
j_call: TRBJ1-4
clone_size: few
d_call: NA
cdr3_aa: CASSPGGYNEKLFF
cdr3_nt: TGTGCCAGCAGCCCAGGAGGGTACAATGAAAAACTGTTTTTT

v_call: TRBV25-1
j_call: TRBJ1-1
clone_size: NA
d_call: NA
cdr3_aa: CASSEVSRRVNTEAFF
cdr3_nt: TGTGCCAGCAGTGAGGTCTCGCGTAGGGTGAACACTGAAGCTTTCTTT

v_call: TRBV2
j_call: TRBJ2-5
clone_size: NA
d_call: NA
cdr3_aa: CASMPVQETQYF
cdr3_nt: TGTGCCAGCATGCCAGTTCAAGAGACCCAGTACTTC

v_call: TRBV20-1
j_call: TRBJ2-3
clone_size: few
d_call: TRBD2
cdr3_aa: CSAGTSSTDTQYF
cdr3_nt: TGCAGTGCTGGGACTAGCAGCACAGATACGCAGTATTTT

v_call: TRBV30
j_call: TRBJ1-2
clone_size: few
d_call: NA
cdr3_aa: CAWSVLGGPYGYTF
cdr3_nt: TGTGCCTGGAGTGTACTTGGGGGCCCCTATGGCTACACCTTC

v_call: TRBV15
j_call: TRBJ1-1
clone_size: NA
d_call: NA
cdr3_aa: CATSRDRGREAFF
cdr3_nt: TGTGCCACCAGCAGAGATCGGGGGCGGGAAGCTTTCTTT

v_call: TRBV4-1
j_call: TRBJ2-7
clone_size: few
d_call: NA
cdr3_aa: CASSQGQGTDEQYF
cdr3_nt: TGCGCCAGCAGCCAAGGGCAGGGGACGGACGAGCAGTACTTC

v_call: TRBV9
j_call: TRBJ2-3
clone_size: few
d_call: TRBD1
cdr3_aa: CASSDPTGVGTDTQYF
cdr3_nt: TGTGCCAGCAGCGACCCGACAGGGGTAGGCACAGATACGCAGTATTTT

v_call: TRBV7-9
j_call: TRBJ2-2
clone_size: NA
d_call: NA
cdr3_aa: CASSAQYSGELFF
cdr3_nt: TGTGCCAGCAGCGCCCAGTATTCCGGGGAGCTGTTTTTT

v_call: TRBV5-1
j_call: TRBJ1-1
clone_size: NA
d_call: NA
cdr3_aa: CASSPGASGDRSLGRTLEAFF
cdr3_nt: TGCGCCAGCAGCCCGGGGGCTTCGGGAGACCGGAGTCTTGGCAGGACCCTCGAAGCTTTCTTT

v_call: TRBV12-3/TRBV12-4
j_call: TRBJ2-3
clone_size: few
d_call: TRBD1
cdr3_aa: CASSPRTGSTDTQYF
cdr3_nt: TGTGCCAGCAGTCCACGGACAGGGAGCACAGATACGCAGTATTTT

v_call: TRBV20-1
j_call: TRBJ2-7
clone_size: NA
d_call: NA
cdr3_aa: CSASAGPNEQYF
cdr3_nt: TGCAGTGCTAGTGCAGGGCCCAACGAGCAGTACTTC

v_call: TRBV7-9
j_call: TRBJ1-6
clone_size: NA
d_call: NA
cdr3_aa: CASNLVQGRSPLHF
cdr3_nt: TGTGCCAGCAACTTAGTACAGGGACGGTCACCCCTCCACTTT

v_call: TRBV20-1
j_call: TRBJ1-6
clone_size: few
d_call: NA
cdr3_aa: CSARAWGEGNSPLHF
cdr3_nt: TGCAGTGCTAGAGCCTGGGGGGAGGGCAATTCACCCCTCCACTTT

v_call: TRBV12-3/TRBV12-4
j_call: TRBJ1-4
clone_size: few
d_call: NA
cdr3_aa: CASSLGWGFEKLLF
cdr3_nt: TGTGCCAGCAGTTTAGGTTGGGGTTTCGAAAAACTGCTTTTT

v_call: TRBV15
j_call: TRBJ2-6
clone_size: few
d_call: NA
cdr3_aa: CATSRDRRSGANVLTF
cdr3_nt: TGTGCCACCAGCAGAGATCGCAGATCTGGGGCCAACGTCCTGACTTTC

v_call: TRBV11-1
j_call: TRBJ2-5
clone_size: few
d_call: TRBD2
cdr3_aa: CASSPSRLAGGLETQYF
cdr3_nt: TGTGCCAGCAGCCCTTCCCGACTAGCGGGGGGACTAGAGACCCAGTACTTC

v_call: TRBV25-1
j_call: TRBJ2-2
clone_size: NA
d_call: NA
cdr3_aa: CASRGNLDTGELFF
cdr3_nt: TGTGCCAGCAGGGGTAATTTGGACACCGGGGAGCTGTTTTTT

v_call: TRBV6-5
j_call: TRBJ2-4
clone_size: NA
d_call: NA
cdr3_aa: CASSASENIQYF
cdr3_nt: TGTGCCAGCTCAGCCTCCGAAAACATTCAGTACTTC

v_call: TRBV10-3
j_call: TRBJ2-3
clone_size: few
d_call: NA
cdr3_aa: CAISSSTGYTDTQYF
cdr3_nt: TGTGCCATCAGCTCCTCTACAGGCTACACAGATACGCAGTATTTT

v_call: TRBV7-9
j_call: TRBJ1-2
clone_size: NA
d_call: NA
cdr3_aa: CASSSQTINGYTF
cdr3_nt: TGTGCCAGCAGCTCCCAGACAATAAATGGCTACACCTTC

v_call: TRBV7-2
j_call: TRBJ2-1
clone_size: NA
d_call: TRBD2
cdr3_aa: CASSPREGSYNEQFF
cdr3_nt: TGTGCCAGCAGCCCTCGGGAGGGGAGTTACAATGAGCAGTTCTTC

v_call: TRBV18
j_call: TRBJ2-1
clone_size: NA
d_call: NA
cdr3_aa: CASSPTTSDSINEQFF
cdr3_nt: TGTGCCAGCTCTCCAACGACCTCCGACTCAATCAATGAGCAGTTCTTC

v_call: TRBV4-3
j_call: TRBJ1-4
clone_size: few
d_call: NA
cdr3_aa: CASSQDLGREKLFF
cdr3_nt: TGCGCCAGCAGCCAAGATCTAGGTCGGGAAAAACTGTTTTTT

v_call: TRBV12-3/TRBV12-4
j_call: TRBJ2-1
clone_size: NA
d_call: TRBD2
cdr3_aa: CASRRIFLAGRDNEQFF
cdr3_nt: TGTGCCAGCAGGCGTATTTTCCTAGCGGGAAGGGACAATGAGCAGTTCTTC

v_call: TRBV12-5
j_call: TRBJ1-2
clone_size: few
d_call: TRBD1
cdr3_aa: CASGSSRGEGYTF
cdr3_nt: TGTGCTAGTGGTTCCAGCAGGGGGGAAGGCTACACCTTC

v_call: TRBV12-3/TRBV12-4
j_call: TRBJ1-1
clone_size: few
d_call: TRBD1
cdr3_aa: CASSLIGQGDTEAFF
cdr3_nt: TGTGCCAGCAGTTTAATCGGACAGGGAGACACTGAAGCTTTCTTT

v_call: TRBV4-1
j_call: TRBJ2-3
clone_size: few
d_call: NA
cdr3_aa: CASSQEGADTDTQYF
cdr3_nt: TGCGCCAGCAGCCAAGAGGGCGCGGACACAGATACGCAGTATTTT

v_call: TRBV5-1
j_call: TRBJ1-1
clone_size: NA
d_call: TRBD1
cdr3_aa: CASGQGGGDTEAFF
cdr3_nt: TGCGCCAGCGGACAGGGAGGGGGGGACACTGAAGCTTTCTTT

v_call: TRBV20-1
j_call: TRBJ1-2
clone_size: NA
d_call: NA
cdr3_aa: CSANRGEFTYTF
cdr3_nt: TGCAGTGCTAATCGGGGAGAATTCACTTACACCTTC

v_call: TRBV5-1
j_call: TRBJ2-3
clone_size: NA
d_call: NA
cdr3_aa: CASSFATRSGTDTQYF
cdr3_nt: TGCGCCAGCAGCTTTGCGACAAGATCGGGCACAGATACGCAGTATTTT

v_call: TRBV28
j_call: TRBJ2-1
clone_size: NA
d_call: TRBD2
cdr3_aa: CASSSGLLAGGSNEQFF
cdr3_nt: TGTGCCAGCAGTTCTGGATTGCTAGCGGGAGGGTCAAATGAGCAGTTCTTC

v_call: TRBV12-3/TRBV12-4
j_call: TRBJ1-2
clone_size: few
d_call: NA
cdr3_aa: CASRFGQNYGYTF
cdr3_nt: TGTGCCAGCAGGTTTGGACAGAACTATGGCTACACCTTC

v_call: TRBV7-3
j_call: TRBJ2-3
clone_size: NA
d_call: TRBD1
cdr3_aa: CASSLGDRGPQDTQYF
cdr3_nt: TGTGCCAGCAGCTTAGGGGACAGGGGACCACAAGATACGCAGTATTTT

v_call: TRBV10-3
j_call: TRBJ2-1
clone_size: NA
d_call: NA
cdr3_aa: CAISESNLVHEQFF
cdr3_nt: TGTGCCATCAGTGAGTCGAATCTAGTCCATGAGCAGTTCTTC

v_call: TRBV11-2
j_call: TRBJ1-3
clone_size: NA
d_call: NA
cdr3_aa: CASSLNRFSGNTIYF
cdr3_nt: TGTGCCAGCAGCTTAAACAGGTTCTCTGGAAACACCATATATTTT

v_call: TRBV29-1
j_call: TRBJ2-2
clone_size: NA
d_call: TRBD2
cdr3_aa: CSVVGGGSNTGELFF
cdr3_nt: TGCAGCGTTGTGGGCGGGGGGTCGAACACCGGGGAGCTGTTTTTT

v_call: TRBV12-3/TRBV12-4
j_call: TRBJ2-5
clone_size: few
d_call: NA
cdr3_aa: CASSLGDPRGRAQYF
cdr3_nt: TGTGCCAGCAGTTTAGGGGACCCTCGGGGAAGGGCCCAGTACTTC

v_call: TRBV20-1
j_call: TRBJ2-3
clone_size: NA
d_call: NA
cdr3_aa: CSARALERSTDTQYF
cdr3_nt: TGCAGTGCCCGCGCTCTTGAACGGAGCACAGATACGCAGTATTTT

v_call: TRBV29-1
j_call: TRBJ1-1
clone_size: NA
d_call: NA
cdr3_aa: CSVGFRGGTEAFF
cdr3_nt: TGCAGCGTTGGTTTCAGGGGTGGCACTGAAGCTTTCTTT

v_call: TRBV6-1
j_call: TRBJ1-2
clone_size: few
d_call: TRBD1
cdr3_aa: CASSELGQGRGYTF
cdr3_nt: TGTGCCAGCAGTGAATTGGGACAGGGAAGGGGCTACACCTTC

v_call: TRBV24-1
j_call: TRBJ1-4
clone_size: NA
d_call: TRBD1
cdr3_aa: CATSDSGTGLEKLFF
cdr3_nt: TGTGCCACCAGTGACTCCGGGACAGGGCTGGAAAAACTGTTTTTT

v_call: TRBV5-6
j_call: TRBJ2-1
clone_size: NA
d_call: TRBD2
cdr3_aa: CASSTWREGPGEQFF
cdr3_nt: TGTGCCAGCAGCACTTGGCGGGAGGGCCCGGGGGAGCAGTTCTTC